This TCR beta chain was recovered during a study of PD-L1 blockade in urothelial cancer. Study details: The year 2014 saw patients start atezolizumab, 1,200 mg intravenously every 3 weeks.

Profiled with immunoSEQ multiplex PCR; TCRdb holds only in-frame clones, not every one. The sample lists approximately 58,000 clones, about four fifths seen once, with 4% to 5.5% in the top ten. The source is a man between 65 and 85 years old with urothelial cancer. The sample here was PBMCs, taken around atezolizumab (anti-PD-L1) treatment.

The CDR3 here is CASSGNNQPQHF. CDR3 bases: TGTGCCAGCTCGGGAAACAATCAGCCCCAGCATTTT. The V gene is TRBV5-6, the J gene TRBJ1-5; D not certain. Trimming pared 7 bases from V and 3 bases from J, leaving 8 bases between. Germline CDR1 reads SGHDT; CDR2 reads YYEEEE. This CDR3 contains 12 residues.